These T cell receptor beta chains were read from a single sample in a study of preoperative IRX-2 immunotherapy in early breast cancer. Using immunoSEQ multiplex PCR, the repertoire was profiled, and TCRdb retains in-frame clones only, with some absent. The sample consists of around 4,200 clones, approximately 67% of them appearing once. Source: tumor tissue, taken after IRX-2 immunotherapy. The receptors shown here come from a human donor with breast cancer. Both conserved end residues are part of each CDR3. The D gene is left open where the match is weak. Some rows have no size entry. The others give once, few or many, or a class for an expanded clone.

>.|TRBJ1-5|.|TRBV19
TGTGCCAGTAGTATGACAAGCCCCCGAAGCCAGCCCCAGCATTTT
CASSMTSPRSQPQHF
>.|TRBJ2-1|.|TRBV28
TGTGCCAGCGTGGGGCAAGTCTACAATGAGCAGTTCTTC
CASVGQVYNEQFF
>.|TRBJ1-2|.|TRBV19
TGTGCCAGTAGTAACGGCCTGGGGGGCTACACCTTC
CASSNGLGGYTF
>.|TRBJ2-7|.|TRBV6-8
TGTGCCAGCAGTTATAGGACAATCTTCCCCTACGAGCAGTACTTC
CASSYRTIFPYEQYF
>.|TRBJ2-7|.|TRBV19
TGTGCCAGTAGTCAACCGGGACTGGAAGCCTACGAGCAGTACTTC
CASSQPGLEAYEQYF
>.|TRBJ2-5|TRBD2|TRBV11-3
TGTGCCAGCAGCTCAGGACTAGCGGGAGACGAGACCCAGTACTTC
CASSSGLAGDETQYF
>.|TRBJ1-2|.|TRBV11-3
TGTGCCAGCAGCTTATCGACGGCCTCCTATGGCTACACCTTC
CASSLSTASYGYTF
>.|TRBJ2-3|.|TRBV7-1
TGTGCCAGCAGCTGGGGACGCACAGATACGCAGTATTTT
CASSWGRTDTQYF
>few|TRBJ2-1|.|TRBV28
TGTGCCAGCAGTTTAGAACGACGCGGGTATGAGCAGTTCTTC
CASSLERRGYEQFF
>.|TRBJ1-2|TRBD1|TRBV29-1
TGCAGCGCCACTCCGGGACAGGGAAGGGATGGCTACACCTTC
CSATPGQGRDGYTF
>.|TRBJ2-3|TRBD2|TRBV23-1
TGCGCCAGCAGCCAACTTACTAGCGGGAGGGCCCCAGATACGCAGTATTTT
CASSQLTSGRAPDTQYF
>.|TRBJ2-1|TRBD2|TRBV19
TGTGCCAGTATCGGTACTGGGGAGGGAGGGAATGAGCAGTTCTTC
CASIGTGEGGNEQFF
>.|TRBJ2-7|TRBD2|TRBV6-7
TGTGCCGGGAGGACTAGCGGGAACGGCGAGCAGTACTTC
CAGRTSGNGEQYF
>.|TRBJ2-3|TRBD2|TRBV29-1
TGCAGCGTTGAATTGTCTAGCGGGAACACAGATACGCAGTATTTT
CSVELSSGNTDTQYF
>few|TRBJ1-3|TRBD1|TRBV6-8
TGTGCCAGCAGTGACCCGACCTGGGGAACAGGGGTGGGAAACACCATATATTTT
CASSDPTWGTGVGNTIYF
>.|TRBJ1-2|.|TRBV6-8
TGTGCCAGCAGAAATACAGGGTCAGGTGGCTACACCTTC
CASRNTGSGGYTF
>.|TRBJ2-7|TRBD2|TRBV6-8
TGTGCCAGCAGTCTCCCGGGGGGGCGGCGGTACGAGCAGTACTTC
CASSLPGGRRYEQYF
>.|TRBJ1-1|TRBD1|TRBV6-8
TGTGCCAGCAGTGCAACAGGGGTTTGGACTGAAGCTTTCTTT
CASSATGVWTEAFF
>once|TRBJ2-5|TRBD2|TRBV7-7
TGTGCCAGCAGCCCCCAGGGGAGCGGGAGAGGAGAGACCCAGTACTTC
CASSPQGSGRGETQYF
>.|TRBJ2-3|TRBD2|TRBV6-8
TGTGCCAGCAGTTCGGGACTAGCGGGAGGAACGAGTTATACGCAGTATTTT
CASSSGLAGGTSYTQYF
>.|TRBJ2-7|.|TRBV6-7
TGTGCCAGCAGTTACTCGAGACAGGAGCAGTACTTC
CASSYSRQEQYF
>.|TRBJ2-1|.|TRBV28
TGTGCCAGCAGTATCATAAGGGTCCCCTACAATGAGCAGTTCTTC
CASSIIRVPYNEQFF
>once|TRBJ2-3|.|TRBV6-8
TGTGCCAGCAGCCACAGGGCTTCGAGCACAGATACGCAGTATTTT
CASSHRASSTDTQYF
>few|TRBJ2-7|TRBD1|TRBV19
TGTGCCAGTAGTCCAAGAAACCCGGACAGGGGCTACGAGCAGTACTTC
CASSPRNPDRGYEQYF
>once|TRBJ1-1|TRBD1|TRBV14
TGTGCCAGCAGCCAAGAACCAAGGGCGGGACAGTGGAACACTGAAGCTTTCTTT
CASSQEPRAGQWNTEAFF
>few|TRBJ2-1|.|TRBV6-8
TGTGCCAGCAGTGACACTAACTACAATGAGCAGTTCTTC
CASSDTNYNEQFF
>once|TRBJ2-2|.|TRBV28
TGTGCCAGCAGTTCCTCCCGGTCATACACCGGGGAGCTGTTTTTT
CASSSSRSYTGELFF
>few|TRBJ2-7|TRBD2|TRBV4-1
TGCGCCAGCAGCCAAGAAGCGGGAGGGCGTTACGAGCAGTACTTC
CASSQEAGGRYEQYF
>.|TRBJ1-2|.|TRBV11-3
TGTGCCAGCAGCACCGACAGGAACTCTAACTATGGCTACACCTTC
CASSTDRNSNYGYTF
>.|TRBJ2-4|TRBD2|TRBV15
TGTGCCACCAGCAGAGATCAGAGGGAGGGCCGGGCCAAAAACATTCAGTACTTC
CATSRDQREGRAKNIQYF
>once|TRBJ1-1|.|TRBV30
TGTGCCTGGAGAGGGACCGCATCCATGAACACTGAAGCTTTCTTT
CAWRGTASMNTEAFF
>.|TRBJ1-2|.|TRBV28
TGTGCCAGCAGACAGGGACAACATAACTATGGCTACACCTTC
CASRQGQHNYGYTF
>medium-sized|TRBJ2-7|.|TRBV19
TGTGCCAGTAGTATAGGTTCCGTCTCTAACTACGAGCAGTACTTC
CASSIGSVSNYEQYF
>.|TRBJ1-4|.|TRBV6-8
TGTGCCAGCAGTTACATCGGGGTCAGAGATGAAAAACTGTTTTTT
CASSYIGVRDEKLFF
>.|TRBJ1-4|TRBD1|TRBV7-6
TGTGCCAGCAGCGGGTGGAATAAGGTCGGGACAGTTAATGAAAAACTGTTTTTT
CASSGWNKVGTVNEKLFF
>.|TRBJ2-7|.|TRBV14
TGTGCCAGCAGCCTTGGTGCGGCGCAGTACTTC
CASSLGAAQYF
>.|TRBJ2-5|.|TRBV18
TGTGCCAGCTCACCACCAACAGGAGAGACCCAGTACTTC
CASSPPTGETQYF
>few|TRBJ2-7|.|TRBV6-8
TGTGCCAGCGGGATATTAGGAAGGGGATACTACGAGCAGTACTTC
CASGILGRGYYEQYF
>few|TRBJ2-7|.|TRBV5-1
TGCGCCAGCAGCTTGGCTTGGGGGGTTAATTCCTACGAGCAGTACTTC
CASSLAWGVNSYEQYF
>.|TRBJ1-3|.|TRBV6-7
TGTGCCAGCACCCATTGGCGGGGGGCAACTGGAAACACCATATATTTT
CASTHWRGATGNTIYF
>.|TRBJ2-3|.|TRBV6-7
TGTGCCAGCAGGTATGCCGGTACAGATACGCAGTATTTT
CASRYAGTDTQYF
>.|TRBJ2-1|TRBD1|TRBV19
TGTGCCAGTAGCAGCACAGGGGGCCCTTACAATGAGCAGTTCTTC
CASSSTGGPYNEQFF
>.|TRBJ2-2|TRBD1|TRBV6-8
TGTGCCGTCGGACAGGGGGCATTCACCGGGGAGCTGTTTTTT
CAVGQGAFTGELFF
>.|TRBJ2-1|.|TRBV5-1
TGCGCCAGCAGCTTGGTTGGGCAGGCCCACAATGAGCAGTTCTTC
CASSLVGQAHNEQFF
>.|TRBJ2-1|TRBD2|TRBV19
TGTGCCAGTAGTCCCCAGCCGACTAGCGGGCCCTACAATGAGCAGTTCTTC
CASSPQPTSGPYNEQFF
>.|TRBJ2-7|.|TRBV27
TGTGCCAGCAGACAGGGTGGGTACGAGCAGTACTTC
CASRQGGYEQYF
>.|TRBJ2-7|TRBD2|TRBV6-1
TGTGCCATCAGTGAAGGTAGCGGGCAACAGTACTTC
CAISEGSGQQYF